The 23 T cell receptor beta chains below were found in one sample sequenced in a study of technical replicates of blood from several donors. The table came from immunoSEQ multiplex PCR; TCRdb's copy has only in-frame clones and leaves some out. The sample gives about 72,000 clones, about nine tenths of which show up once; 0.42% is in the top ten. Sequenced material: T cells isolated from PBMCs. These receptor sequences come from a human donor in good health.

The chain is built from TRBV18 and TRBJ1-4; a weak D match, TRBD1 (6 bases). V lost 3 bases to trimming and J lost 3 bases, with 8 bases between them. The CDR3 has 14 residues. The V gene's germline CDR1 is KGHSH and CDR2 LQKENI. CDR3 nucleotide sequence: TGTGCCAGCTCACCCGGACAGCCTAATGAAAAACTGTTTTTT. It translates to CASSPGQPNEKLFF. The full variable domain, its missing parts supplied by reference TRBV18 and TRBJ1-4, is NAGVMQNPRHLVRRRGQEARLRCSPMKGHSHVYWYRQLPEEGLKFMVYLQKENIIDESGMPKERFSAEFPKEGPSILRIQQVVRGDSAAYFCASSPGQPNEKLFFGSGTQLSVL.

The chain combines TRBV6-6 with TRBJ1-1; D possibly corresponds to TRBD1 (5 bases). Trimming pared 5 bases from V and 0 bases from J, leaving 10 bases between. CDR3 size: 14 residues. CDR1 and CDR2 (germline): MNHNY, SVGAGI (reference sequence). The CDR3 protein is CASSQDSLNTEAFF. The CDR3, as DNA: TGTGCCAGCAGTCAAGACAGCCTGAACACTGAAGCTTTCTTT.

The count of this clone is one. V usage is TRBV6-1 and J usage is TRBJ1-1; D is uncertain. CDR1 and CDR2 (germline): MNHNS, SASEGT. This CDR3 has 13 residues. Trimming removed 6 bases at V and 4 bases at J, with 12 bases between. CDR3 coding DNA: TGTGCCAGCAGCGAGAGGGTACCCACTGAAGCTTTCTTT. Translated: CASSERVPTEAFF.

The CDR3 here is CASSYPSREAFF. The DNA for the CDR3 is TGTGCCAGCAGTTACCCTTCGAGGGAAGCTTTCTTT. The chain is built from TRBV11-3 and TRBJ1-1, with unresolved D. The V and J ends lost 6 bases and 8 bases respectively, with 13 bases between them. This CDR3 contains 12 residues. Per germline, CDR1 SGHNT and CDR2 YENEEA.

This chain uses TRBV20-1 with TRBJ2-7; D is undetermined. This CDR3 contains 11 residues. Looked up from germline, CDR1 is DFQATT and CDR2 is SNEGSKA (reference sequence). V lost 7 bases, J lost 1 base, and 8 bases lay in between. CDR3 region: CSVGPSYEQYF. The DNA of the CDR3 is TGCAGTGTGGGCCCATCCTACGAGCAGTACTTC.

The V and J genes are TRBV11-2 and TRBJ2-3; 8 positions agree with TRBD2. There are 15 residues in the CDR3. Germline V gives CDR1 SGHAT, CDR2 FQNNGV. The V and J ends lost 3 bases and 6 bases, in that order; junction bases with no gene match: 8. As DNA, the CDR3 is TGTGCCAGCAGCTTCTCAGCGGGAGACTGGGATACGCAGTATTTT. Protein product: CASSFSAGDWDTQYF.

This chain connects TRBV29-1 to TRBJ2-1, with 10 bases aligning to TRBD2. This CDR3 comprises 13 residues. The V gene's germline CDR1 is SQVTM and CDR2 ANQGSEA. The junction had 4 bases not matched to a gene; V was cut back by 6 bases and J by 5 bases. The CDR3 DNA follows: TGCAGCGTAGCTCTAGCGGGGGACAATGAGCAGTTCTTC. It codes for CSVALAGDNEQFF.

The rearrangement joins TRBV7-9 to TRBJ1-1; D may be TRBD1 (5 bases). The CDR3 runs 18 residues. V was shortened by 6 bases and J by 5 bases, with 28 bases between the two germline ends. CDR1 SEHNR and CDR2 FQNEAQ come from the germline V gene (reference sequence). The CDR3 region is CASRSIGGAKVLETEAFF. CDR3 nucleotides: TGTGCCAGCAGGTCTATCGGTGGGGCGAAGGTCCTAGAGACTGAAGCTTTCTTT. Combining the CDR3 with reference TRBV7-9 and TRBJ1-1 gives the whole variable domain DTGVSQNPRHKITKRGQNVTFRCDPISEHNRLYWYRQTLGQGPEFLTYFQNEAQLEKSRLLSDRFSAERPKGSFSTLEIQRTEQGDSAMYLCASRSIGGAKVLETEAFFGQGTRLTVV.

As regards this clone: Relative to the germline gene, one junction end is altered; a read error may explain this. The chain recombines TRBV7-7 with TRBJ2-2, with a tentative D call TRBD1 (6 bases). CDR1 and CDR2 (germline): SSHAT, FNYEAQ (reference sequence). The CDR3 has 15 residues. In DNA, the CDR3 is TGTGCTAGCAGCTTAGCCACAGGGTCGACCGGGGAGCTGTTTTTT. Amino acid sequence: CASSLATGSTGELFF.

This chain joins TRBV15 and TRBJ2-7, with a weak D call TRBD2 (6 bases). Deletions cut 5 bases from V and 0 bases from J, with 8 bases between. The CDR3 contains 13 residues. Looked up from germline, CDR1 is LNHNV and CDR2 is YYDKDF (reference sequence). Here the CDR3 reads CATSASVSYEQYF. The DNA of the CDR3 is TGTGCCACCAGCGCTAGCGTCTCCTACGAGCAGTACTTC.

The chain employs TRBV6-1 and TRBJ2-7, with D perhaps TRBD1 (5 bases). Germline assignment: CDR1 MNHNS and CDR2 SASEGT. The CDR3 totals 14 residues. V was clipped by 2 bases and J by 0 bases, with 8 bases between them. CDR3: CASSEYRSSYEQYF. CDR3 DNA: TGTGCCAGCAGTGAATACAGGAGCTCCTACGAGCAGTACTTC.

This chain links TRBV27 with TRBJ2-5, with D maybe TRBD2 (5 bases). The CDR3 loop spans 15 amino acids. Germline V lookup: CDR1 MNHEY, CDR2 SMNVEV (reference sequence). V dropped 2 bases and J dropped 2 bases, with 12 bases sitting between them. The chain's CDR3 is CASSLGPRLQETQYF. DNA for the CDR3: TGTGCCAGCAGTTTAGGTCCACGACTACAAGAGACCCAGTACTTC.

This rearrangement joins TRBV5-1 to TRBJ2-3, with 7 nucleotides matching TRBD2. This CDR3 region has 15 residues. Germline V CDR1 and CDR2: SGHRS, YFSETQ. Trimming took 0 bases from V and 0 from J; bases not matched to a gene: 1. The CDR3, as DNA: TGCGCCAGCAGCTTGGGTAGCGGGAGCACAGATACGCAGTATTTT. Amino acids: CASSLGSGSTDTQYF.

In DNA form, the CDR3 reads TGCGCCAGCAGTGTAGGCACAGATACGCAGTATTTT. Encoded protein: CASSVGTDTQYF. The V gene is TRBV10-1, the J gene TRBJ2-3, with D unclear. Trimming took off 4 bases at V and 1 base at J, with 3 bases between the two ends. Germline-derived CDR1 and CDR2 are WNHNN and SYGVQD (reference sequence). The CDR3 loop spans 12 amino acids.

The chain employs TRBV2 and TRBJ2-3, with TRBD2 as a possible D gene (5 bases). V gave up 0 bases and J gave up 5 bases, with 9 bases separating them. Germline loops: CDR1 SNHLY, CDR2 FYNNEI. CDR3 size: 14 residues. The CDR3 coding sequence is TGTGCCAGCAGTGAAGCGGGAGAGGTAGATACGCAGTATTTT. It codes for CASSEAGEVDTQYF.

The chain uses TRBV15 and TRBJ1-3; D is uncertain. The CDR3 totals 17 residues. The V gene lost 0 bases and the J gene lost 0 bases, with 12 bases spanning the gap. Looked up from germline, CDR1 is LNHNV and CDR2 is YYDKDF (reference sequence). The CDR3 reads CATSREMGTSSGNTIYF. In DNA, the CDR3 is TGTGCCACCAGCAGAGAAATGGGCACCAGCTCTGGAAACACCATATATTTT.

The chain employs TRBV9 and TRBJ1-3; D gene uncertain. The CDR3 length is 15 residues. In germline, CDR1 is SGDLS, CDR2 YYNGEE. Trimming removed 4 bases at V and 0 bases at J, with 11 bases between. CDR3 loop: CASSTPGISGNTIYF. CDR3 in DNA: TGTGCCAGCAGCACTCCGGGAATCTCTGGAAACACCATATATTTT.

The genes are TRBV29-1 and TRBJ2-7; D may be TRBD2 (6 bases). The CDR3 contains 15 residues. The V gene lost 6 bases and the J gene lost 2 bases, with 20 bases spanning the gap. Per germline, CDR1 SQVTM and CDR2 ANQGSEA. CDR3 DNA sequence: TGCAGCGTCCCCTCCCAGGGTCGCGGGGCCTACGAGCAGTACTTC. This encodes CSVPSQGRGAYEQYF.

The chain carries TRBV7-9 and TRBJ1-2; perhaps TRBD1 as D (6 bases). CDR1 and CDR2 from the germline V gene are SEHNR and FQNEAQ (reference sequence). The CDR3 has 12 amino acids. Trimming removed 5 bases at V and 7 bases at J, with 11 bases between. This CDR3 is CASSHGRGGYTF. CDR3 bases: TGTGCCAGCAGCCATGGCAGGGGTGGCTACACCTTC.

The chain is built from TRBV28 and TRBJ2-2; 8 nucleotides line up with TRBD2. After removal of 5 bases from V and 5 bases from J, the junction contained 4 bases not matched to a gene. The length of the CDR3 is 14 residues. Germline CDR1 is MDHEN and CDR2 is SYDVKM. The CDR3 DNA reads TGTGCCAGCAGTCGGGGGGGGGAAACCGGGGAGCTGTTTTTT. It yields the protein CASSRGGETGELFF.

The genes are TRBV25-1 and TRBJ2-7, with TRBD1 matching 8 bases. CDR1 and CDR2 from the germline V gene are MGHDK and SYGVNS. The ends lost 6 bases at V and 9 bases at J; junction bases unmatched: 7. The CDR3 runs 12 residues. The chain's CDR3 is CASSEEGTGQYF. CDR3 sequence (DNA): TGTGCCAGCAGCGAGGAGGGGACAGGGCAGTACTTC.

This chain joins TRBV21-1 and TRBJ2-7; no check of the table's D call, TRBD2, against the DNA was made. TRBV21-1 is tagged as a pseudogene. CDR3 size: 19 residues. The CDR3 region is CASSPEAASGRVKGPEQYF. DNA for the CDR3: TGTGCCAGCAGCCCGGAGGCGGCTAGCGGGAGGGTAAAGGGTCCGGAGCAGTACTTC.

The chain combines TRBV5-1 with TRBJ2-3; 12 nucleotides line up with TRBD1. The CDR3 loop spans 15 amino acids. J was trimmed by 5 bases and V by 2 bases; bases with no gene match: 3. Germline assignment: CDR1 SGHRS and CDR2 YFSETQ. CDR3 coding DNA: TGCGCCAGCAGCTTCGGGACAGGGGGCGAAGATACGCAGTATTTT. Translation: CASSFGTGGEDTQYF. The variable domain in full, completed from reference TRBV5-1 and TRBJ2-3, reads KAGVTQTPRYLIKTRGQQVTLSCSPISGHRSVSWYQQTPGQGLQFLFEYFSETQRNKGNFPGRFSGRQFSNSRSEMNVSTLELGDSALYLCASSFGTGGEDTQYFGPGTRLTVL.